This TCR beta chain was captured in a study of human T cells and chemical hapten exposure. Overall study findings and caveats: Controls had significantly fewer large CDR3 similarity clusters than were formed by expanded TCRs. Those TCRs sitting above 1 in 1000 frequency stayed the same with DPC sensitization.

Unique molecular identifiers were attached to individual cDNA molecules during library preparation. TCRdb re-called the RACE reads through MiXCR, storing one row per CDR3 protein. The table includes 100,000 to 150,000 distinct CDR3 sequences, about 13% detected once. Germline V gene lookup returns CDR1 MNHEY and CDR2 SVGEGT. V gave up 7 bases and J gave up 9 bases, with 13 bases separating them. The CDR3 totals 12 residues. Points on this clonotype: Its target is not known.

Time point of the sample: pre-sensitization, week 0. Treatment: therapeutic diphenylcyclopropenone sensitization with weekly scalp DPC. This rearrangement joins TRBV6-2 or TRBV6-3 to TRBJ1-5; no clear D. The material sequenced was whole blood, taken in connection with sensitization to the hapten diphenylcyclopropenone (DPC). This sequence was found in a woman aged 18-30 years with alopecia areata. Some clones in this sample may be carry-over from other donors' samples. The CDR3 DNA reads TGTGCCAGCAACTCGCCCTCCCGGCCCCAGCATTTT. It translates to CASNSPSRPQHF.